The 24 T cell receptor beta chains below come from one sample, sequenced in a study of spatial heterogeneity in lung cancer. Study-wide results and caveats: One measure, the expanded intratumoral alpha and beta TCR count, tracked tumor mutation counts.

TCRdb redid the calling of the 5' RACE reads with MiXCR, one entry per CDR3 protein. Among 8,500 to 10,000 distinct CDR3 sequences, about 50% were seen once, and the ten largest hold about 28%. Antigen specificity for these receptors is unknown. The time point here: sample taken at primary tumor resection. Sequencing was performed on lung tumor tissue, taken at surgery. The receptors were sampled from a female donor with early-stage non-small cell lung cancer.

This clonotype has only a few counts. One end of the junction varies from germline; a read error may be responsible. The genes are TRBV3-1 and TRBJ2-7, with 10 bases that match TRBD1. CDR3 size: 15 residues. The germline CDR1 and CDR2 sequences are LGHDT and YNNKEL (reference sequence). The CDR3 DNA sequence: TGTGCCAGCAGTCAAGAGCGGGACAGGGGTTACGAGCAGTACTTC. Its protein product is CASSQERDRGYEQYF.

The chain uses TRBV6-1 and TRBJ1-2; tentatively, D is TRBD1 (6 bases). The CDR3 covers 12 residues. V shed 6 bases and J shed 4 bases, with 9 bases lying between them. Germline assignment: CDR1 MNHNS and CDR2 SASEGT. This CDR3 reads CASSGQLYGYTF. CDR3 bases: TGTGCCAGCAGCGGACAGCTCTATGGCTACACCTTC.

The chain recombines TRBV28 with TRBJ2-7, with D perhaps given as TRBD1 or TRBD2 (6 bases each). The length of the CDR3 is 13 residues. CDR1 MDHEN and CDR2 SYDVKM come from the germline V gene. Trimming removed 3 bases from V and 3 bases from J, with 9 bases in between. The CDR3 DNA reads TGTGCCAGCAGTTTGGGGGGCGACTACGAGCAGTACTTC. Protein product: CASSLGGDYEQYF.

V and J are TRBV5-4 and TRBJ1-2; D gene uncertain. Germline CDR1 SGHNT, CDR2 YYREEE (reference sequence). This CDR3 is 14 amino acids long. The germline V and J ends were trimmed by 0 bases and 4 bases, with 10 bases remaining between them. The CDR3 DNA reads as TGTGCCAGCAGCTTGGTGGGCCGAGGCTATGGCTACACCTTC. This sequence encodes CASSLVGRGYGYTF. Combining the CDR3 with reference TRBV5-4 and TRBJ1-2 gives the whole variable domain ETGVTQSPTHLIKTRGQQVTLRCSSQSGHNTVSWYQQALGQGPQFIFQYYREEENGRGNFPPRFSGLQFPNYSSELNVNALELDDSALYLCASSLVGRGYGYTFGSGTRLTVV.

This clonotype was seen a handful of times. The gene calls are TRBV6-6 and TRBJ2-1; 7 bases match TRBD1. After removal of 7 bases from V and 8 bases from J, the junction contained 8 bases not matched to a gene. Germline lookup yields CDR1 MNHNY and CDR2 SVGAGI (reference sequence). The length of the CDR3 is 13 residues. The CDR3 DNA follows: TGTGCCAGCACCCCGACAGGGATCGATGAGCAGTTCTTC. Encoded protein: CASTPTGIDEQFF.

The CDR3 reads CAAGGQGPSEQYF. As DNA, the CDR3 is TGCGCTGCCGGCGGACAGGGGCCCAGCGAGCAGTACTTC. This chain uses TRBV29-1 with TRBJ2-7, with 9 bases that match TRBD1. Germline V lookup: CDR1 SQVTM, CDR2 ANQGSEA. This CDR3 is built from 13 residues.

CDR3 bases: TGTGCCAGCAGTTCAACTAGCGACTACACAGATACGCAGTATTTT. Translating it yields CASSSTSDYTDTQYF. The chain combines TRBV7-2 with TRBJ2-3; 7 bases agree with TRBD2. The J segment lost 2 bases and the V segment lost 6 bases, leaving 8 bases of the junction unmatched. This CDR3 has 15 amino acids. CDR1 SGHTA and CDR2 FQGNSA come from the germline V gene.

This chain connects TRBV7-2 to TRBJ2-1; 12 bases are shared with TRBD1. Trimming removed 5 bases from V and 8 bases from J; junction bases left unmatched: 13. This CDR3 has 17 residues. Germline values: CDR1 SGHTA, CDR2 FQGNSA. CDR3 nucleotides: TGTGCCAGCAGCCCCTCCACCACCGGGACAGGGGGCTATGAGCAGTTCTTC. It codes for CASSPSTTGTGGYEQFF.

By sample share, this clonotype is medium-sized (0.01 to 0.1%). The V gene is TRBV27, the J gene TRBJ1-2; 7 positions agree with TRBD1. The trim removed 3 bases at V and 0 bases at J, leaving 7 bases unmatched. The CDR3 is 16 residues long. Germline V gives CDR1 MNHEY, CDR2 SMNVEV (reference sequence). In DNA, the CDR3 is TGTGCCAGCAGTTTCTCCGGACAGGCAGCTAACTATGGCTACACCTTC. Encoded protein: CASSFSGQAANYGYTF.

In its sample, this clonotype was seen a few times. The V call is TRBV6-6, the J call TRBJ2-4, with no clear D. Per germline, CDR1 MNHNY and CDR2 SVGAGI (reference sequence). CDR3 length: 16 amino acids. Trimming left V 2 bases short and J 2 bases short, with 13 bases between. The CDR3, as DNA: TGTGCCAGCAGTTACGAAGTGTGGGTGACCAAAAACATTCAGTACTTC. It encodes CASSYEVWVTKNIQYF.

This clonotype was counted only a few times. The chain recombines TRBV5-6 with TRBJ2-3; TRBD2 aligns across 12 bases. Germline V gene sequence: CDR1 SGHDT, CDR2 YYEEEE. V lost 1 base and J lost 0; bases outside the gene matches: 6. This CDR3 has 18 amino acids. The CDR3 DNA sequence: TGTGCCAGCAGCTTGAGGAGACTAGCGGGGGTGAGCACAGATACGCAGTATTTT. It codes for CASSLRRLAGVSTDTQYF.

The J gene is TRBJ2-7, the V gene TRBV28, with D unresolved. CDR1 is MDHEN and CDR2 is SYDVKM in the germline V gene. V was shortened by 5 bases and J by 0 bases, with 8 bases between the two germline ends. The CDR3 covers 13 residues. This chain's CDR3 is CASSRAASYEQYF. As DNA, the CDR3 is TGTGCCAGCAGTCGGGCCGCCTCCTACGAGCAGTACTTC.

This rearrangement joins TRBV20-1 to TRBJ1-2; 7 nucleotides line up with TRBD1. CDR1 and CDR2 (germline): DFQATT, SNEGSKA (reference sequence). The CDR3 spans 14 residues. V was clipped by 1 base and J by 5 bases; unmatched bases: 7. CDR3 DNA: TGCAGTGCTAGAGTAAGACAGGGCTTTTATGGCTACACCTTC. As protein: CSARVRQGFYGYTF.

This clonotype was seen only a few times. This sequence joins TRBV20-1 and TRBJ2-2; no clear D gene. CDR1 is DFQATT and CDR2 is SNEGSKA in the germline V gene (reference sequence). The CDR3 runs to 15 residues. V was trimmed by 3 bases and J by 0 bases, leaving 11 bases between them. CDR3 in DNA: TGCAGTGCTAGTGGTCAACTCTCGAACACCGGGGAGCTGTTTTTT. Translated, it gives CSASGQLSNTGELFF.

The chain links TRBV7-2 to TRBJ1-3, with a possible D match to TRBD1 (5 bases). This CDR3 comprises 14 residues. V was pared by 5 bases and J by 2 bases, with 10 bases between. From germline, CDR1 is SGHTA and CDR2 FQGNSA. The CDR3 region has the DNA TGTGCCAGCAGCCGGACAAACGCTGGAAACACCATATATTTT. Its protein is CASSRTNAGNTIYF.

The rearrangement links TRBV6-2 or TRBV6-3 to TRBJ2-6, with unresolved D. There are 19 residues in the CDR3. CDR1 is MNHEY, CDR2 SVGEGT, per germline. The germline V and J ends were trimmed by 4 bases and 2 bases, with 21 bases remaining between them. CDR3 sequence reads: CASSFRLLEGRAGANVLTF. In nucleotides, the CDR3 is TGTGCCAGCAGTTTCCGGCTCTTAGAAGGACGCGCTGGGGCCAACGTCCTGACTTTC.

The table lists this clonotype with a count of one. The chain carries TRBV2 and TRBJ2-3, with 8 positions matching TRBD2. Unmatched junction bases numbered 7, after V lost 7 bases and J lost 1 base. The CDR3 has 15 amino acids. Germline V gives CDR1 SNHLY, CDR2 FYNNEI. CDR3: CASIGRRGGTDTQYF. The DNA for the CDR3 is TGTGCCAGCATAGGGAGGCGGGGGGGCACAGATACGCAGTATTTT. Filled out from reference TRBV2 and TRBJ2-3, the complete variable domain reads EPEVTQTPSHQVTQMGQEVILRCVPISNHLYFYWYRQILGQKVEFLVSFYNNEISEKSEIFDDQFSVERPDGSNFTLKIRSTKLEDSAMYFCASIGRRGGTDTQYFGPGTRLTVL.

This sequence joins TRBV7-8 and TRBJ2-7; a weak D match, TRBD2 (6 bases). CDR3 length equals 13 residues. The germline V and J ends were trimmed by 5 bases and 1 base, with 9 bases remaining between them. Germline CDR1 SGHVS, CDR2 FQNEAQ. The CDR3 reads CASSRDWSYEQYF. In nucleotides, the CDR3 is TGTGCCAGCAGCCGGGACTGGTCCTACGAGCAGTACTTC.

This sequence joins TRBV9 and TRBJ1-4, with TRBD1 as a possible D gene (6 bases). Trimming shortened V by 3 bases and J by 5 bases, and 17 bases separated the two germline ends. This CDR3 has 16 residues. Germline CDR1 is SGDLS and CDR2 is YYNGEE. The CDR3 DNA reads as TGTGCCAGCAGCGGAGGGGGAGGAATCCGGAATGAAAAACTGTTTTTT. Translated, it gives CASSGGGGIRNEKLFF.

The table lists this clonotype with a few counts. The chain recombines TRBV29-1 with TRBJ2-2, with D tentatively TRBD1 (6 bases). V was clipped by 6 bases and J by 7 bases, with 18 bases between them. Germline lookup yields CDR1 SQVTM and CDR2 ANQGSEA. The CDR3 totals 14 residues. CDR3 loop: CSVVRDTTLGELFF. The DNA of the CDR3 is TGCAGCGTCGTCCGGGACACAACGCTCGGGGAGCTGTTTTTT.

This clonotype was counted only a few times. V usage is TRBV7-2 and J usage is TRBJ2-7; unclear D gene. Between the trimmed V and J ends, which lost 4 bases and 6 bases, there was a span of 10 bases. Germline-derived CDR1 and CDR2 are SGHTA and FQGNSA. The length of the CDR3 is 12 residues. Here the CDR3 reads CASSSLELEQYF. In DNA form, the CDR3 reads TGTGCCAGCAGCTCCCTCGAACTCGAGCAGTACTTC. Complete variable domain (other parts from reference TRBV7-2 and TRBJ2-7): GAGVSQSPSNKVTEKGKDVELRCDPISGHTALYWYRQSLGQGLEFLIYFQGNSAPDKSGLPSDRFSAERTGGSVSTLTIQRTQQEDSAVYLCASSSLELEQYFGPGTRLTVT.

The rearrangement links TRBV6-2 or TRBV6-3 to TRBJ2-6; D not resolved. The germline CDR1 and CDR2 sequences are MNHEY and SVGEGT. This CDR3 contains 14 residues. V was pared by 8 bases and J by 0 bases, with 8 bases between. The CDR3 loop reads CASPQPSGANVLTF. The CDR3 nucleotides read TGTGCCAGCCCTCAGCCCTCTGGGGCCAACGTCCTGACTTTC.

The chain links TRBV9 to TRBJ2-4; tentatively, D is TRBD1 or TRBD2 (5 bases each). Germline V lookup: CDR1 SGDLS, CDR2 YYNGEE. Trimming took off 0 bases at V and 7 bases at J, with 17 bases between the two ends. This CDR3 has 16 amino acids. The DNA of the CDR3 is TGTGCCAGCAGCGTAGCCCCCCAGGGAGTGGAGAACATTCAGTACTTC. Translated: CASSVAPQGVENIQYF.

This sequence joins TRBV30 and TRBJ1-6; D is undetermined. The germline V gene has CDR1 GTSNPN and CDR2 SVGIG (reference sequence). The CDR3 loop spans 13 amino acids. Trimming pared 3 bases from V and 5 bases from J, leaving 8 bases between. The CDR3 DNA sequence: TGTGCCTGGAGCGGCAGGAATAATTCACCCCTCCACTTT. This gives the protein CAWSGRNNSPLHF. Looking up the rest from reference TRBV30 and TRBJ1-6 gives the full variable domain: SQTIHQWPATLVQPVGSPLSLECTVEGTSNPNLYWYRQAAGRGLQLLFYSVGIGQISSEVPQNLSASRPQDRQFILSSKKLLLSDSGFYLCAWSGRNNSPLHFGNGTRLTVT.